These 3 T cell receptor beta chains were sequenced from one sample in a study of OX40 agonist ivuxolimab in advanced cancers. Produced via immunoSEQ multiplex PCR; TCRdb's table is partial and in-frame only. This sample carries 20,000 to 25,000 clones, around three quarters of them seen once, and the ten largest clones take roughly 17%. This sample comprised CD4+ or CD8+ T cells sorted from blood, obtained in a trial of the OX40 agonist ivuxolimab. All receptors come from an adult with an advanced solid tumor such as melanoma, head and neck, liver or kidney cancer.

The chain couples TRBV11-3 to TRBJ2-1; maybe TRBD2 (7 bases). The length of the CDR3 is 16 residues. Per the germline V gene, CDR1 is SGHNT and CDR2 is YENEEA. V lost 5 bases and J 6 bases, leaving 20 bases between the germline ends. The CDR3 sequence: CASSRGRRGGFNEQFF. The CDR3 nucleotides are TGTGCCAGCAGCCGGGGGCGGAGGGGGGGGTTCAATGAGCAGTTCTTC.

The rearrangement joins TRBV9 to TRBJ1-6, with D unresolved. The length of the CDR3 is 14 residues. Trimming took 2 bases from V and 9 from J, leaving 12 bases between them. The germline V gene has CDR1 SGDLS and CDR2 YYNGEE. This CDR3 reads CASSVGWDFSPLHF. The CDR3 nucleotides are TGTGCCAGCAGCGTCGGGTGGGATTTTTCACCCCTCCACTTT.

The J gene is TRBJ2-7, the V gene TRBV5-5; the D is unclear. CDR3 size: 13 residues. Germline V gene data show CDR1 as SGHKS and CDR2 as YYEKEE (reference sequence). Trimming cost V 4 bases and J 0 bases, with 8 bases left between them. In DNA form, the CDR3 reads TGTGCCAGCAGCGTACAGATCTCCTACGAGCAGTACTTC. It codes for CASSVQISYEQYF.